There are a few counts of the clone carrying this TCR beta chain. This sample is drawn from a study of cytomegalovirus exposure and HLA in healthy donors. The V gene's germline CDR1 is SQVTM and CDR2 ANQGSEA. The CDR3 extends over 15 amino acids. V trimming: 5 bases; J trimming: 10 bases; junction bases outside the gene matches: 14. The PCR contained 60 Vbeta and 13 Jbeta primers. The protocol was immunoSEQ multiplex PCR, while the TCRdb copy is restricted to in-frame clones and leaves out a portion. The sample lists about 160,000 clones, over 65% occurring once. This sequence originates from a man younger than 35 in good health and CMV-seropositive. The chain has TRBV29-1 and TRBJ2-2, with 9 bases identical to TRBD2. Source material: PBMCs. CDR3 loop: CSVIESGLATAELFF. DNA of the CDR3: TGCAGCGTTATCGAATCAGGACTAGCGACAGCGGAGCTGTTTTTT.